The rows below give T cell receptor beta chains drawn from one sample of a study of T-cell reconstitution after alpha-beta-depleted transplantation in children. TCRdb re-derived calls from the PCR reads in MiXCR, one entry per CDR3 protein. This table holds 80,000 to 100,000 distinct CDR3 sequences, more than 20% found once. The sample here was PBMCs, taken before TCRalphabeta/CD19-depleted stem cell transplant. The receptors were sampled from a boy between 2 and 10 years old with acute lymphoblastic leukemia, due to receive a stem cell transplant. Each CDR3 is given with its conserved first and last residue. A D gene is named only where the DNA matches it firmly. Clone size is shown for a subset of rows, as once, few, many or a class of expanded clone.

clone size,V gene,D gene,J gene,CDR3 protein,CDR3 DNA
.,TRBV5-1,.,TRBJ2-1,CASSLDGISYNEQFF,TGCGCCAGCAGCTTGGATGGTATTTCCTACAATGAGCAGTTCTTC
few,TRBV28,TRBD2,TRBJ2-7,CASTGLAELGTYEQYF,TGTGCCAGCACGGGACTAGCGGAGTTAGGAACCTACGAGCAGTACTTC
.,TRBV9,TRBD2,TRBJ2-1,CASSVSGSTNNEQFF,TGTGCCAGCAGCGTGAGCGGGAGTACCAACAATGAGCAGTTCTTC
once,TRBV6-1,TRBD2,TRBJ2-1,CASRETSGSYNEQFF,TGTGCCAGCAGAGAGACTAGCGGTTCCTACAATGAGCAGTTCTTC
few,TRBV20-1,TRBD1,TRBJ2-1,CSAEGQVGERFF,TGCAGTGCAGAGGGACAGGTCGGTGAGCGGTTCTTC
few,TRBV5-5,.,TRBJ1-1,CASSQGLGAEAEAFF,TGTGCCAGCAGCCAGGGACTTGGGGCCGAGGCTGAAGCTTTCTTT
.,TRBV5-1,TRBD2,TRBJ2-1,CASSFGGGYNEQFF,TGCGCCAGCAGCTTTGGGGGAGGGTACAATGAGCAGTTCTTC
few,TRBV9,TRBD2,TRBJ2-7,CASSVVGGSSYEQYF,TGTGCCAGCAGCGTAGTGGGCGGGAGCTCCTACGAGCAGTACTTC
many,TRBV10-1,.,TRBJ2-7,CASVEGSGEQYF,TGCGCCAGCGTAGAGGGCTCAGGGGAGCAGTACTTC
.,TRBV12-3/TRBV12-4,.,TRBJ2-5,CASSLRVHWLGETQYF,TGTGCCAGCAGTTTAAGAGTTCACTGGTTGGGGGAGACCCAGTACTTC
.,TRBV7-6,.,TRBJ2-3,CASSSLAEQGTDTQYF,TGTGCCAGCAGCTCCTTAGCGGAACAAGGGACAGATACGCAGTATTTT
few,TRBV6-1,.,TRBJ2-2,CASSVRGGGTSNTGELFF,TGTGCCAGCAGTGTTAGGGGCGGAGGCACGTCGAACACCGGGGAGCTGTTTTTT
few,TRBV27,TRBD1,TRBJ2-4,CASSFVGQGARKNIQYF,TGTGCCAGCAGTTTCGTGGGACAGGGGGCGAGAAAAAACATTCAGTACTTC
few,TRBV7-2,TRBD2,TRBJ2-2,CASSTSGGSNTGELFF,TGTGCCAGCAGTACCTCGGGAGGGAGTAACACCGGGGAGCTGTTTTTT
few,TRBV5-1,.,TRBJ2-2,CASSLEEVPGELFF,TGCGCCAGCAGCCTTGAAGAAGTCCCCGGGGAGCTGTTTTTT
few,TRBV20-1,.,TRBJ2-7,CSASGESSYEQYF,TGCAGTGCTTCAGGGGAGAGCTCCTACGAGCAGTACTTC
.,TRBV14,.,TRBJ2-3,CASSHSGGVTDTQYF,TGTGCCAGCAGTCATAGCGGAGGGGTCACAGATACGCAGTATTTT
.,TRBV28,.,TRBJ1-2,CASKNSGHLIYGYTF,TGTGCCAGTAAAAATTCGGGACACCTTATCTATGGCTACACCTTC
.,TRBV5-1,.,TRBJ1-3,CASSLERMTGNTIYF,TGCGCCAGCAGCTTGGAGAGGATGACTGGAAACACCATATATTTT
few,TRBV20-1,.,TRBJ1-2,CSAILPSPGAGGYTF,TGCAGTGCTATTCTCCCTAGCCCAGGGGCTGGAGGCTACACCTTC
few,TRBV5-1,.,TRBJ2-7,CASSLQGTVYEQYF,TGCGCCAGCAGCCTACAGGGTACGGTCTACGAGCAGTACTTC
few,TRBV5-1,TRBD1,TRBJ1-5,CASSLQPGGGQPQHF,TGCGCCAGCAGCTTGCAGCCAGGGGGCGGTCAGCCCCAGCATTTT
.,TRBV2,.,TRBJ2-7,CASLGQSTYEQYF,TGTGCCAGCCTAGGACAGTCTACCTACGAGCAGTACTTC
few,TRBV2,.,TRBJ2-3,CASRQAEGSTDTQYF,TGTGCCAGCAGACAAGCGGAGGGATCCACAGATACGCAGTATTTT
few,TRBV11-2,TRBD1,TRBJ2-7,CASSTTGGPYEQYF,TGTGCCAGCAGTACTACAGGGGGCCCCTACGAGCAGTACTTC
.,TRBV20-1,TRBD1,TRBJ2-7,CSARNPDREFYEQYF,TGCAGTGCTAGAAATCCCGACAGGGAGTTTTACGAGCAGTACTTC
.,TRBV7-9,TRBD2,TRBJ2-3,CASSYASGGATDTQYF,TGTGCCAGCAGTTACGCTAGCGGAGGGGCGACAGATACGCAGTATTTT
.,TRBV10-3,.,TRBJ2-1,CAISGGEVYNEQFF,TGTGCCATCAGTGGCGGGGAAGTTTACAATGAGCAGTTCTTC
few,TRBV5-1,.,TRBJ2-1,CASSGFGGGEQFF,TGCGCCAGCAGCGGGTTCGGAGGGGGAGAGCAGTTCTTC
.,TRBV7-2,TRBD2,TRBJ2-3,CASSLRAAGGLVVRADTQYF,TGTGCCAGCAGCCTTAGGGCAGCGGGAGGGCTGGTGGTACGTGCAGATACGCAGTATTTT
.,TRBV11-2,.,TRBJ1-1,CASSRPTGWNTEAFF,TGTGCCAGCAGCCGCCCGACAGGATGGAACACTGAAGCTTTCTTT
few,TRBV3-1,.,TRBJ2-2,CASSQVELGELFF,TGTGCCAGCAGCCAAGTAGAGCTCGGGGAGCTGTTTTTT
many,TRBV5-1,TRBD1,TRBJ2-7,CASSLRVDRGEQYF,TGCGCCAGCAGCTTGAGGGTTGACAGGGGCGAGCAGTACTTC
.,TRBV7-6,.,TRBJ2-1,CASSLDVEQFF,TGTGCCAGCAGCTTAGACGTAGAGCAGTTCTTC
.,TRBV6-1,.,TRBJ2-7,CASSERDRRSYEQYF,TGTGCCAGCAGTGAACGCGACAGGCGATCTTACGAGCAGTACTTC
few,TRBV7-2,.,TRBJ2-1,CASREQGSYNEQFF,TGTGCCAGCCGCGAGCAAGGCTCCTACAATGAGCAGTTCTTC
.,TRBV7-9,.,TRBJ1-4,CASSLQWGGEKLFF,TGTGCCAGCAGCTTGCAGTGGGGCGGAGAAAAACTGTTTTTT
.,TRBV7-7,TRBD2,TRBJ2-2,CASSPRLAGGPEELFF,TGTGCCAGCAGCCCCAGACTAGCGGGAGGGCCTGAGGAGCTGTTTTTT
.,TRBV6-1,.,TRBJ2-2,CASRQSGAGAGELFF,TGTGCCAGCAGGCAATCCGGGGCCGGAGCCGGGGAGCTGTTTTTT
many,TRBV6-4,TRBD1,TRBJ1-1,CASSAGTGGTEAFF,TGTGCCAGCAGTGCTGGGACAGGGGGCACTGAAGCTTTCTTT
.,TRBV5-1,.,TRBJ2-3,CASSFTTDTQYF,TGCGCCAGCAGCTTCACCACAGATACGCAGTATTTT
few,TRBV20-1,.,TRBJ2-7,CSARTPTGYYEQYF,TGCAGTGCTAGAACCCCAACAGGGTACTACGAGCAGTACTTC
.,TRBV4-1,TRBD1,TRBJ1-5,CASSRGTGEGNQPQHF,TGCGCCAGCAGCCGCGGAACAGGGGAGGGCAATCAGCCCCAGCATTTT